One and the same sample provided the 9 T cell receptor beta chains below, sequenced in a study of blood T cells in healthy people across ages. Alongside a J-beta primer mix, a sample-barcoded 5' primer served in a second PCR lasting 7 to 11 cycles. TCRdb recomputed calls from the 5' RACE reads with MiXCR, one row per CDR3 protein. The sample carries about 730,000 distinct CDR3 sequences, 43% recorded once. Sequences were obtained from blood. These receptors were obtained from a woman in her sixties in good health.

This chain connects TRBV7-9 to TRBJ2-5; 10 nucleotides align to TRBD2. Unmatched junction bases numbered 10, after V lost 1 base and J lost 11 bases. The CDR3 contains 15 residues. Germline lookup yields CDR1 SEHNR and CDR2 FQNEAQ (reference sequence). The DNA for the CDR3 is TGTGCCAGCAGCTTAGAGGCTAGCGGGGGTTATGAGCAGTACTTC. Translated, it gives CASSLEASGGYEQYF.

This clonotype was counted only a few times. This chain joins TRBV29-1 and TRBJ2-7; D is undetermined. Germline CDR1 is SQVTM and CDR2 is ANQGSEA. The CDR3 contains 12 residues. With 4 bases removed from V and 7 bases from J, the gap between germline ends came to 14 bases. The CDR3: CSVVGMTMEQYF. DNA of the CDR3: TGCAGCGTTGTAGGGATGACAATGGAGCAGTACTTC.

This clonotype has a count of ten or more. This sequence joins TRBV7-2 and TRBJ2-6, with D perhaps matching TRBD1 (5 bases). This CDR3 contains 17 residues. Germline CDR1 reads SGHTA; CDR2 reads FQGNSA. V was clipped by 1 base and J by 4 bases, with 14 bases between them. The CDR3 DNA follows: TGTGCCAGCAGCTTAGGATTAGGGGCCCCCGGGGCCAACGTCCTGACTTTC. This translates into CASSLGLGAPGANVLTF.

The chain joins TRBV20-1 to TRBJ2-1; 15 nucleotides match TRBD2. This CDR3 has 18 amino acids. Trimming removed 5 bases from V and 3 bases from J; junction bases left unmatched: 11. Germline CDR1 DFQATT, CDR2 SNEGSKA (reference sequence). This chain's CDR3 is CSASPGLAGGGIYNEQFF. The CDR3 DNA is TGCAGTGCTTCTCCGGGACTAGCGGGGGGTGGAATCTACAATGAGCAGTTCTTC.

This clonotype was counted only a few times. V usage is TRBV9 and J usage is TRBJ2-5, with 7 bases fitting TRBD2. V lost 0 bases to trimming and J lost 5 bases; unmatched junction nucleotides: 19. Germline assignment: CDR1 SGDLS and CDR2 YYNGEE. This CDR3 is 19 amino acids long. CDR3 DNA sequence: TGTGCCAGCAGCGTAGCTACGGCGGGAGTACAATTAGGATCGGAGACCCAGTACTTC. As protein: CASSVATAGVQLGSETQYF.

A note on this clonotype: A much larger clone differs by one base, so this may be a read error. The chain carries TRBV3-1 and TRBJ2-5, with D perhaps TRBD1 or TRBD2 (5 bases each). The V gene's germline CDR1 is LGHDT and CDR2 YNNKEL (reference sequence). CDR3 size: 15 residues. Trimming removed 6 bases at V and 11 bases at J, with 25 bases between. The CDR3 DNA is TGTGCCAGCAGAGTCGGGGCAGACCTTTACAATGAGCAGTACTTC. Translated: CASRVGADLYNEQYF.

This clonotype appeared a few times. The rearrangement links TRBV12-3 or TRBV12-4 to TRBJ2-3; 10 bases line up with TRBD2. Trimming removed 5 bases from V and 0 bases from J; junction bases left unmatched: 11. CDR3 length: 18 residues. CDR3 bases: TGTGCCAGCAGTCCCCGGGATAGCGGGGGGCCGAGCACAGATACGCAGTATTTT. As protein: CASSPRDSGGPSTDTQYF.

There are many counts of this clonotype. V usage is TRBV4-2 and J usage is TRBJ2-1; D is ambiguous. V was clipped by 0 bases and J by 5 bases, with 11 bases between them. CDR1 LGHNA and CDR2 YNFKEQ come from the germline V gene. The CDR3 sequence is 15 residues long. CDR3 sequence reads: CASSQDYTHDNEQFF. DNA for the CDR3: TGTGCCAGCAGCCAAGATTACACTCACGACAATGAGCAGTTCTTC.

This clonotype was seen repeatedly, ten times or more. The chain combines TRBV6-5 with TRBJ2-5; TRBD2 matches 10 bases. The germline V gene encodes CDR1 MNHEY and CDR2 SVGAGI. The J segment lost 1 base and the V segment lost 9 bases, leaving 5 bases of the junction unmatched. The CDR3 contains 14 residues. The CDR3 sequence: CASISSGSQETQYF. In DNA, the CDR3 is TGTGCCAGTATCTCTAGCGGGAGCCAAGAGACCCAGTACTTC.